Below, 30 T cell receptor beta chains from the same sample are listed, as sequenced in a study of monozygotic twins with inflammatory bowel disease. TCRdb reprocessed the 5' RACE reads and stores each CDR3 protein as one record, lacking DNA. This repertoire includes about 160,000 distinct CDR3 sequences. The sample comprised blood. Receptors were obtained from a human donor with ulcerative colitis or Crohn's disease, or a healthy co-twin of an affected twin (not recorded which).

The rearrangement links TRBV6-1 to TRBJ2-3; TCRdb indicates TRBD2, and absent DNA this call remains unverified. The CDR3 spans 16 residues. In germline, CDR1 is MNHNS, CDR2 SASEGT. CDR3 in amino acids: CASRPSAGGPSDTQYF.

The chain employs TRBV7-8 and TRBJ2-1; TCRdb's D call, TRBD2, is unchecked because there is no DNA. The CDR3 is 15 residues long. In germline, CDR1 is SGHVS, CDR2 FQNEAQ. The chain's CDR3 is CASSLVPVEGHEQFF.

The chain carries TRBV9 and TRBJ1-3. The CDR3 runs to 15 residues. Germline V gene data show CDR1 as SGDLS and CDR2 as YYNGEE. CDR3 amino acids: CASSVSDSSGNTIYF.

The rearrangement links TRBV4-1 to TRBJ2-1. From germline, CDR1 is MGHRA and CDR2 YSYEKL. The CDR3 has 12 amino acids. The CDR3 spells CASSQDRNEQFF.

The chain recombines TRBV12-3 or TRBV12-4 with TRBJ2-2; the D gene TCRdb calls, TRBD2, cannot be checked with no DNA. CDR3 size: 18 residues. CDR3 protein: CASSFETSGSPDTGELFF.

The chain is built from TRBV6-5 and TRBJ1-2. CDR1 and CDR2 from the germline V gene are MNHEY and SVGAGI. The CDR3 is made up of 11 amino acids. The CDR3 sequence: CTSRRNDGYTF.

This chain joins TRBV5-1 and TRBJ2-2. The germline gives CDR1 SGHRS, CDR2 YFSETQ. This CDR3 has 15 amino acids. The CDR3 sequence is CASSLEGINTGELFF. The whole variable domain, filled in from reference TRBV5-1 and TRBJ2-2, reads KAGVTQTPRYLIKTRGQQVTLSCSPISGHRSVSWYQQTPGQGLQFLFEYFSETQRNKGNFPGRFSGRQFSNSRSEMNVSTLELGDSALYLCASSLEGINTGELFFGEGSRLTVL.

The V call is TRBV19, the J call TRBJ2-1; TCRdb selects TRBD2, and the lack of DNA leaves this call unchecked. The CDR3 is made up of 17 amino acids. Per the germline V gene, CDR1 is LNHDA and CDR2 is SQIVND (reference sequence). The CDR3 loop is CASSIGASGSSYNEQFF.

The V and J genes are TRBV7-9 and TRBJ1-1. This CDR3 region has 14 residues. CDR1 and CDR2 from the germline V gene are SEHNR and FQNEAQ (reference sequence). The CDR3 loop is CASSGDRGRTEAFF.

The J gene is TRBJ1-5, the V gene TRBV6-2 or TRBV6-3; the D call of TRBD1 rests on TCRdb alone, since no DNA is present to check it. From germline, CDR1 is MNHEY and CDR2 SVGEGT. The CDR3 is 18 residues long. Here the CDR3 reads CASSYSSGGPYSNQPQHF.

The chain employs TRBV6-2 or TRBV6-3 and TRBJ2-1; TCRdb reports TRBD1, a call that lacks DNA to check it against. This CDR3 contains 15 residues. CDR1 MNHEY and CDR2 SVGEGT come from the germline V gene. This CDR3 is CASRGDSLVYNEQFF.

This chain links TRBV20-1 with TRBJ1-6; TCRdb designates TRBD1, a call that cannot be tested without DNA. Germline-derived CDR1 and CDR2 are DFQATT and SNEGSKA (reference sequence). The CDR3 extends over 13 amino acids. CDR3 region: CSALQGGWSPLHF.

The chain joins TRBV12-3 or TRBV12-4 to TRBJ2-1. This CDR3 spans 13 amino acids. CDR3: CASSLGLNNEQFF.

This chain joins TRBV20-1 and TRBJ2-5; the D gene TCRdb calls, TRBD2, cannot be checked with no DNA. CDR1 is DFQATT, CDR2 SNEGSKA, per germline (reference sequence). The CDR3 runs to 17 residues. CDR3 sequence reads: CSARGVAGEVGQETQYF.

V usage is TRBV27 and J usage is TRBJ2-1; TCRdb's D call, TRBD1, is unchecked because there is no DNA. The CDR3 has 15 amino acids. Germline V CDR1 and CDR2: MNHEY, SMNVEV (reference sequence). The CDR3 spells CASSPDQILYNEQFF.

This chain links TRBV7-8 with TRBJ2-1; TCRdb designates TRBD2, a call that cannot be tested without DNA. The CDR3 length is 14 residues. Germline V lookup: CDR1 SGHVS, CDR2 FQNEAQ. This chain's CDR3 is CASRATSGINEQFF.

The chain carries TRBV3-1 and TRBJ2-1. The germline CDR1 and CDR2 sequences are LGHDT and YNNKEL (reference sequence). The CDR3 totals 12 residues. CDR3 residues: CASSPTRNEQFF.

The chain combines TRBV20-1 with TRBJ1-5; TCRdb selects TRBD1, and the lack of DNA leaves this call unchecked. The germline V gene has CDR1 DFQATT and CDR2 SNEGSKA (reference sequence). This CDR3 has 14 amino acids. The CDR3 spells CSTLLPQGNQPQHF.

CDR3 protein: CASSSQTGLSNNEQFF. This chain joins TRBV7-2 and TRBJ2-1; with no DNA, the TCRdb D assignment of TRBD1 cannot be verified. This CDR3 has 16 amino acids. Germline V gene sequence: CDR1 SGHTA, CDR2 FQGNSA.

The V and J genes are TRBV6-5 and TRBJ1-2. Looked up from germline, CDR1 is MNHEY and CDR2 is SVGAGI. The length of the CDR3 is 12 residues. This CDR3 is CASRGGPYGYTF.

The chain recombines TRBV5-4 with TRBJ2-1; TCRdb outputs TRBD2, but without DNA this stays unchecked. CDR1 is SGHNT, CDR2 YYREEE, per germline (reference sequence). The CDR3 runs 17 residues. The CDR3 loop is CASSAPPSGTRINEQFF.

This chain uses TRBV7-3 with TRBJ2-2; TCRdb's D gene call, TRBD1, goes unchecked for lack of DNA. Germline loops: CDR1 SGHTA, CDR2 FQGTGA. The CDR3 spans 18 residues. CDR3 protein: CASSSSPTGTGGTGELFF. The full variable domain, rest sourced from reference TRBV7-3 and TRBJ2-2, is GAGVSQTPSNKVTEKGKYVELRCDPISGHTALYWYRQSLGQGPEFLIYFQGTGAADDSGLPNDRFFAVRPEGSVSTLKIQRTERGDSAVYLCASSSSPTGTGGTGELFFGEGSRLTVL.

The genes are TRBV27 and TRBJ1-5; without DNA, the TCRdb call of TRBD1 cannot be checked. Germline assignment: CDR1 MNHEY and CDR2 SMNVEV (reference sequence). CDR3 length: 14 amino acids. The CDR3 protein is CASSFWGAGQPQHF.

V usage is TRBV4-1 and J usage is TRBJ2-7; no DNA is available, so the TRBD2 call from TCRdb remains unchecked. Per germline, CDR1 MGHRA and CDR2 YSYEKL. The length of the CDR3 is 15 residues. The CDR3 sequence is CASSLLSGAGYEQYF.

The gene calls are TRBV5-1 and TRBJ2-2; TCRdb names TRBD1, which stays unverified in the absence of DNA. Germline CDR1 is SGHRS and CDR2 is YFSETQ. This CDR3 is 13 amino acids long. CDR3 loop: CASYDRDTGELFF.

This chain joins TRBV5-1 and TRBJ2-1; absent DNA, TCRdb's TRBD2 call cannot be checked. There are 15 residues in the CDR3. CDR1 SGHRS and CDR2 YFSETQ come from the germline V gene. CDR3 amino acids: CASSFGLAVYNEQFF.

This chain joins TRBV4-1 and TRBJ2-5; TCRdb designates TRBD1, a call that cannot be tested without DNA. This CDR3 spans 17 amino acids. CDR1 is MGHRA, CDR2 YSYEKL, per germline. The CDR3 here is CASSQAGTGGGRETQHF.

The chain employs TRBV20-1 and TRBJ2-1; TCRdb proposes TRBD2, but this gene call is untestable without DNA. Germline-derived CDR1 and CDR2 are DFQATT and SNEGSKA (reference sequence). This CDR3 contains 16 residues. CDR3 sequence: CSARHPGLADYNEQFF.

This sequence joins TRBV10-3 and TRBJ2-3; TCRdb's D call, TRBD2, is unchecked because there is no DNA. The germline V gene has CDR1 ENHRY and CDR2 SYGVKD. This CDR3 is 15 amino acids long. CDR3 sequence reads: CAISEGSVSTDTQYF.

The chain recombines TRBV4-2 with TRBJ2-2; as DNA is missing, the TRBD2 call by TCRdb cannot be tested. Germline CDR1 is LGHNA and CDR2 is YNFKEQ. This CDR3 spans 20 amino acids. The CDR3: CASSRVPGLATARDTGELFF.